This TCR beta chain comes out of a study of blood T cell repertoires in COVID-19. Study in general: The origin of the acute and convalescent COVID-19 samples was the United States, Italy and Spain. Sample material is recorded as cDNA or gDNA derived from T cells, B-cell-depleted T cells, or PBMCs.

CDR1 is SGHTA, CDR2 FQGTGA, per germline. V lost 5 bases, J lost 1 base, and 15 bases lay in between. The CDR3 contains 16 residues. Authors' data handling: Using reference gene primer amplification, nucleated cell counts were estimated. TCRdb's table, derived via immunoSEQ multiplex PCR, lists solely in-frame clones and lacks some. V, J and clone size were drawn from that table, and D and trimming were deduced from the DNA. In the table there are 150,000 to 200,000 clones, about 86% of which are singletons. This clone occurred a few times. The source of this sequence is a man in his fifties or sixties with acute or convalescent COVID-19. J is TRBJ1-3 and V is TRBV7-3; D remains unclear. Sequenced material: peripheral blood. The chain's CDR3 is CASSEEPRGSGNTIYF. The CDR3 region has the DNA TGTGCCAGCAGCGAGGAACCCCGAGGTTCTGGAAACACCATATATTTT.